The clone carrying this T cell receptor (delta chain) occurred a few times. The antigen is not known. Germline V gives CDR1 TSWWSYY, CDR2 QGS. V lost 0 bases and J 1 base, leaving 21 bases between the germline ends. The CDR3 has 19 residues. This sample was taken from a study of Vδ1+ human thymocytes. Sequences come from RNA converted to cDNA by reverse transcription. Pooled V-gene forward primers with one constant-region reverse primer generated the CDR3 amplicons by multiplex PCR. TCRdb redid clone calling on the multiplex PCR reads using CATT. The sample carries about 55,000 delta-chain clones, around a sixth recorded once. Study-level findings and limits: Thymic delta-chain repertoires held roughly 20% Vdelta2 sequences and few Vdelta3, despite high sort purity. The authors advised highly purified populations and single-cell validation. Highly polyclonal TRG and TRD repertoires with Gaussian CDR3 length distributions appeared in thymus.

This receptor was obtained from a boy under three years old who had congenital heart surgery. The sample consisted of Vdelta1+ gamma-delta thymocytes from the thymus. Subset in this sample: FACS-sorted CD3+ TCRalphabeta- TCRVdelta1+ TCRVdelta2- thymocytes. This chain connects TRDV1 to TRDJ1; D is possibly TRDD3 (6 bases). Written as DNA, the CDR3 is TGTGCTCTTGGGGAACTGACCTTTTTGTGTGGGGGGTGCACCGATAAACTCATCTTT. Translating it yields CALGELTFLCGGCTDKLIF.